This T cell receptor (beta chain) was sequenced during a study of cytomegalovirus exposure and HLA in healthy donors. CDR3 length equals 13 residues. Per germline, CDR1 SGHDT and CDR2 YYEEEE. V lost 0 bases to trimming and J lost 6 bases, with 7 bases between them. Researchers ran the PCR with 60 Vbeta and 13 Jbeta primers. Generated by immunoSEQ multiplex PCR, the TCRdb table keeps only in-frame clones and is missing some. The top ten hold roughly 1.2% of the sample, which has roughly 100,000 clones, about four fifths seen once. Nominally healthy donors provided the samples, though records likely missed some immune exposures. Overall study findings and caveats: Common viral pathogens were later found to be apparently linked to several of the most significant clusters. Looking again later, the authors saw that most CMV-associated TCR beta chains seemed HLA-restricted.

This clone came up a few times. Its matching antigen is unknown. The chain recombines TRBV5-6 with TRBJ2-1; D possibly corresponds to TRBD2 (6 bases). This TCR derives from a man aged 35 to 55 in good health and CMV-seronegative. The source material was PBMCs. CDR3 in amino acids: CASSLAGGNEQFF. The CDR3 nucleotides are TGTGCCAGCAGCTTGGCCGGGGGCAATGAGCAGTTCTTC.